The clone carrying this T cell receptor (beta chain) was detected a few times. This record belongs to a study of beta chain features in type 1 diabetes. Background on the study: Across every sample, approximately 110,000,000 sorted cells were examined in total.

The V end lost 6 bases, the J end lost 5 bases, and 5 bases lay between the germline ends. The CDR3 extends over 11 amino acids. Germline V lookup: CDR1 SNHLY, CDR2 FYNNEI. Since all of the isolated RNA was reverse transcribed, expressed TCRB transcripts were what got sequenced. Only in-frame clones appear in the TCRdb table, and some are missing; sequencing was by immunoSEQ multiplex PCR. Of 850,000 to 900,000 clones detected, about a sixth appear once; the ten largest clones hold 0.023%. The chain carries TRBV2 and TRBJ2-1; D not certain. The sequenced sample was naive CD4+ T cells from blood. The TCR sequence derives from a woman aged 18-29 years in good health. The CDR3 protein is CASRTNNEQFF. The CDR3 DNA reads TGTGCCAGCAGGACGAACAATGAGCAGTTCTTC.